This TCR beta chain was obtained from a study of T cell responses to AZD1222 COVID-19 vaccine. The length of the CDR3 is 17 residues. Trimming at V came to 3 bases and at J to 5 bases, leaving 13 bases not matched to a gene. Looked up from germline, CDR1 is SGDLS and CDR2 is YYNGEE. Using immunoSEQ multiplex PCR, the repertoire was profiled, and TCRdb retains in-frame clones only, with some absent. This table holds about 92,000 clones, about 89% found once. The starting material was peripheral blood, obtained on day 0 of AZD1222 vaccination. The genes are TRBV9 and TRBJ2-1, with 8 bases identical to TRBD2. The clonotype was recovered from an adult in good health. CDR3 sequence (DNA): TGTGCCAGCAGCGCCAGGGCCATTGCGGGAGGAGACAATGAGCAGTTCTTC. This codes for CASSARAIAGGDNEQFF.